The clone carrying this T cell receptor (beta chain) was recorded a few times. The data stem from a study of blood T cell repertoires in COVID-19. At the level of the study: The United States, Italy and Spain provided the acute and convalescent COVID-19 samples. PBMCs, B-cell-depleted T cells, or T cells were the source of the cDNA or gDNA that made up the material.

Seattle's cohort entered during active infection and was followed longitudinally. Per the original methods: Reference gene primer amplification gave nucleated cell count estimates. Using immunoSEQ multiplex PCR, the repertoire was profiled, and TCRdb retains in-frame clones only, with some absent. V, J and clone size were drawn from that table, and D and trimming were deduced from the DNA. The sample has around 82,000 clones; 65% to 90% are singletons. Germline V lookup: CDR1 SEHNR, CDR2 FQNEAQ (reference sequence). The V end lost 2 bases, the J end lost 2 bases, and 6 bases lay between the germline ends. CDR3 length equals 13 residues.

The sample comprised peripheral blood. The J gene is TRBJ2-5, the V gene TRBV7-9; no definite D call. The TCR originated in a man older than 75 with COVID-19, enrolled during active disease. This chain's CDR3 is CASSLIAQETQYF. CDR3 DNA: TGTGCCAGCAGCTTAATAGCACAAGAGACCCAGTACTTC. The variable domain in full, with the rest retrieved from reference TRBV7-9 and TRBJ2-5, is DTGVSQNPRHKITKRGQNVTFRCDPISEHNRLYWYRQTLGQGPEFLTYFQNEAQLEKSRLLSDRFSAERPKGSFSTLEIQRTEQGDSAMYLCASSLIAQETQYFGPGTRLLVL.